The next 8 T cell receptor beta chains were all read from a single sample in a study of beta chain features in type 1 diabetes listed by TCRdb under 2018. What the study reported, not specific to this receptor: Type 1 diabetes patients showed a moderate but significant shortening of TCRB CDR3 length in all four CD4+ subsets.

Library preparation employed the immunoSEQ multiplex PCR assay. The entire amount of isolated RNA was reverse transcribed using the High Capacity cDNA Reverse Transcription Kit, so the sequenced TCRB transcripts were expressed ones. Entries here come from immuneACCESS through TCRdb and include only in-frame sequences with V and J called. Some clones fail to appear in such tables; in the studies checked, an unresolved V gene covers under half of the shortfall, and the cause of the remainder is unknown. This sample comprises approximately 360,000 clones, about 12% of them detected only once. The ten largest clones take up around 0.01% of the sample. Which antigens these TCRs recognize remains unknown. Sequenced input: naive CD4+ T cells from blood. The intended sense of this specimen's cell subset or site label: true naive CD4+ T cells. These receptors were collected from a woman between 18 and 30 years old with type 1 diabetes.

This clone was found a few times. This chain uses TRBV7-6 with TRBJ2-3; 9 bases map to TRBD2. This CDR3 region has 17 residues. The J segment lost 2 bases and the V segment lost 5 bases, leaving 11 bases of the junction unmatched. Germline CDR1 and CDR2: SGHVS and FNYEAQ. The CDR3 DNA is TGTGCCAGCAGCCCCGGTCTACTAGCGGGTTACACAGATACGCAGTATTTT. The encoded protein is CASSPGLLAGYTDTQYF.

The chain employs TRBV5-4 and TRBJ2-3; possibly TRBD2 for D (6 bases). Trimming stripped 0 bases from V and 3 bases from J, with 14 bases between. Germline V gene lookup returns CDR1 SGHNT and CDR2 YYREEE (reference sequence). The CDR3 consists of 16 residues. Here the CDR3 reads CASSLGGGVVTDTQYF. CDR3 DNA sequence: TGTGCCAGCAGCTTGGGGGGCGGGGTGGTGACAGATACGCAGTATTTT.

This clone was observed a handful of times. The V gene is TRBV5-4, the J gene TRBJ2-3; the D gene is possibly TRBD2 (6 bases). Germline V gene lookup returns CDR1 SGHNT and CDR2 YYREEE (reference sequence). Deletions cut 5 bases from V and 1 base from J, with 14 bases between. This CDR3 spans 15 amino acids. In DNA, the CDR3 is TGTGCCAGCAGACCACGACTAGAAGGCACAGATACGCAGTATTTT. It encodes CASRPRLEGTDTQYF.

The genes are TRBV14 and TRBJ2-1; 9 bases match TRBD2. Germline CDR1 reads SGHDN; CDR2 reads FVKESK. Trimming at V came to 4 bases and at J to 2 bases, leaving 6 bases not matched to a gene. The length of the CDR3 is 16 residues. CDR3 residues: CASSPLAGPPYNEQFF. CDR3 coding DNA: TGTGCCAGCAGCCCCCTAGCGGGACCACCCTACAATGAGCAGTTCTTC. Drawing the rest from reference TRBV14 and TRBJ2-1, the complete variable domain is EAGVTQFPSHSVIEKGQTVTLRCDPISGHDNLYWYRRVMGKEIKFLLHFVKESKQDESGMPNNRFLAERTGGTYSTLKVQPAELEDSGVYFCASSPLAGPPYNEQFFGPGTRLTVL.

J is TRBJ2-7 and V is TRBV27; the match to TRBD1 covers 7 bases. This CDR3 has 14 residues. The V and J ends lost 4 bases and 9 bases, in that order; junction bases with no gene match: 12. Germline lookup yields CDR1 MNHEY and CDR2 SMNVEV (reference sequence). The CDR3 nucleotides are TGTGCCAGCAGTTCCCGGGACAGTGGGCAACGGCAGTACTTC. Protein product: CASSSRDSGQRQYF.

V is TRBV2 and J is TRBJ2-2, with D uncertain. CDR3 length equals 12 residues. CDR1 is SNHLY and CDR2 is FYNNEI in the germline V gene. Trimming removed 4 bases at V and 3 bases at J, with 3 bases between. This CDR3 reads CASSVYTGELFF. The CDR3 nucleotides are TGTGCCAGCAGTGTCTACACCGGGGAGCTGTTTTTT.

The rearrangement joins TRBV7-6 to TRBJ1-1; 7 positions match TRBD1. The junction had 9 bases not matched to a gene; V was cut back by 5 bases and J by 0 bases. Looked up from germline, CDR1 is SGHVS and CDR2 is FNYEAQ. The CDR3 totals 16 residues. The CDR3 protein is CASSPTQDRLNTEAFF. In DNA, the CDR3 is TGTGCCAGCAGCCCTACTCAGGACAGGTTGAACACTGAAGCTTTCTTT. Full variable domain (missing parts from reference TRBV7-6 and TRBJ1-1): GAGVSQSPRYKVTKRGQDVALRCDPISGHVSLYWYRQALGQGPEFLTYFNYEAQQDKSGLPNDRFSAERPEGSISTLTIQRTEQRDSAMYRCASSPTQDRLNTEAFFGQGTRLTVV.

This clone was found a few times. At one of its ends the junction is not consistent with the germline gene, which may arise from a read error. The chain uses TRBV6-4 and TRBJ2-2; the match to TRBD1 covers 10 bases. This CDR3 region has 16 residues. The V gene's germline CDR1 is MRHNA and CDR2 SNTAGT. The CDR3 is CASSAGTGAKTGELFF. The CDR3 coding sequence is TGTGCCAGCAGTGCCGGGACAGGGGCGAAAACCGGGGAGCTGTTTTTT.